Below, 8 T cell receptor beta chains from the same sample are listed, as sequenced in a study of T cell changes during pregnancy in multiple sclerosis. The method was immunoSEQ multiplex PCR; TCRdb's version includes in-frame clones alone and lacks a portion of them. The top ten hold 1.4% to 1.5% of the sample, which has some 43,000 clones, almost 90% seen once. The specimen comprised peripheral blood, sampled in the first trimester of pregnancy. All receptors derive from a female donor in good health, enrolled as a control in a pregnancy study.

V is TRBV27 and J is TRBJ2-2, with D possibly matching TRBD2 (5 bases). V shed 3 bases and J shed 1 base, with 9 bases lying between them. Germline CDR1 and CDR2: MNHEY and SMNVEV (reference sequence). This CDR3 region has 15 residues. CDR3 sequence (DNA): TGTGCCAGCAGTTTGAGAGGGAGGAACACCGGGGAGCTGTTTTTT. Amino acid sequence: CASSLRGRNTGELFF.

This clone was seen more than once but under ten times. The chain is built from TRBV30 and TRBJ1-1; D gene ambiguous. This CDR3 is built from 14 residues. The V gene lost 0 bases and the J gene lost 2 bases, with 10 bases spanning the gap. Germline CDR1 GTSNPN, CDR2 SVGIG (reference sequence). The CDR3 is CAWSVLEGNTEAFF. DNA for the CDR3: TGTGCCTGGAGTGTACTAGAGGGAAACACTGAAGCTTTCTTT.

The chain's CDR3 is CASMGGLADQETQYF. CDR3 in DNA: TGTGCCAGCATGGGGGGTCTAGCGGATCAAGAGACCCAGTACTTC. This rearrangement joins TRBV2 to TRBJ2-5; TRBD2 aligns across 7 bases. CDR3 length: 15 residues. Germline values: CDR1 SNHLY, CDR2 FYNNEI. V was pared by 7 bases and J by 2 bases, with 10 bases of the junction left unmatched.

The chain employs TRBV18 and TRBJ2-7; TRBD1 matches at 8 bases. The CDR3 length is 19 residues. CDR1 is KGHSH and CDR2 is LQKENI in the germline V gene. V lost 2 bases, J lost 3 bases, and 18 bases stayed unmatched. The CDR3 reads CASSPKAGGLIGGDYEQYF. Written as DNA, the CDR3 is TGTGCCAGCTCACCAAAGGCAGGGGGCCTGATCGGGGGTGACTACGAGCAGTACTTC. The variable domain in full, with the rest retrieved from reference TRBV18 and TRBJ2-7, is NAGVMQNPRHLVRRRGQEARLRCSPMKGHSHVYWYRQLPEEGLKFMVYLQKENIIDESGMPKERFSAEFPKEGPSILRIQQVVRGDSAAYFCASSPKAGGLIGGDYEQYFGPGTRLTVT.

This clone was detected once. The CDR3 sequence is CASSPSTTGWTDTQYF. The CDR3, as DNA: TGTGCCAGCAGCCCCAGCACTACGGGGTGGACAGATACGCAGTATTTT. The V gene is TRBV25-1, the J gene TRBJ2-3, with D possibly being TRBD2 (5 bases). The CDR3 covers 16 residues. Germline-derived CDR1 and CDR2 are MGHDK and SYGVNS. The V end was cut by 6 bases, the J end by 3 bases, with 19 bases between.

The rearrangement uses TRBV5-6 and TRBJ2-1; 10 nucleotides line up with TRBD2. The CDR3 has 14 amino acids. The junction had 8 bases not matched to a gene; V was cut back by 6 bases and J by 8 bases. The V gene's germline CDR1 is SGHDT and CDR2 YYEEEE. CDR3 sequence (DNA): TGTGCCAGCACCCATAGCGGGGGGATTTATGAGCAGTTCTTC. Its protein is CASTHSGGIYEQFF.

The V and J genes are TRBV5-1 and TRBJ1-1; 7 bases fit TRBD1. J was trimmed by 3 bases and V by 4 bases; bases with no gene match: 6. Germline assignment: CDR1 SGHRS and CDR2 YFSETQ. This CDR3 is 14 amino acids long. For the CDR3, the DNA is TGCGCCAGCAGCCCCGGGGACAGCCACACTGAAGCTTTCTTT. Translation: CASSPGDSHTEAFF.

The CDR3 DNA reads as TGTGCCAGCAGTGTCAGGGACAGGGGCCATAGCAATCAGCCCCAGCATTTT. This codes for CASSVRDRGHSNQPQHF. J is TRBJ1-5 and V is TRBV6-4, with TRBD1 matching 10 bases. The CDR3 sequence is 17 residues long. V lost 4 bases to trimming and J lost 0 bases; unmatched junction nucleotides: 6. CDR1 and CDR2 (germline): MRHNA, SNTAGT.